What follows describes a single T cell receptor beta chain. The antigen remains undetermined. After removal of 5 bases from V and 0 bases from J, the junction contained 8 bases not matched to a gene. The germline gives CDR1 MNHNS, CDR2 SASEGT. This CDR3 contains 16 residues. These data are taken from a study of CD8 T cells in ankylosing spondylitis. As the method for making TCR beta libraries, quantitative 5'-RACE with molecular barcodes was used. One entry per CDR3 protein, called by TCRdb with MiXCR from the 5' RACE reads. The data hold hundreds of thousands of distinct CDR3 sequences, with approximately 12% observed a single time. Study results and limitations: For ankylosing spondylitis blood, a TCR beta motif of under ten highly homologous variants appeared characteristic.

Sequencing input: blood, either unsorted or a sorted T cell fraction (not recorded which). J is TRBJ2-7 and V is TRBV6-1; 9 bases map to TRBD2. This clonotype originated in a male donor with ankylosing spondylitis. CDR3 in amino acids: CASSPLKLAGSYEQYF. CDR3 nucleotide sequence: TGTGCCAGCAGTCCCCTTAAACTAGCGGGCTCCTACGAGCAGTACTTC.